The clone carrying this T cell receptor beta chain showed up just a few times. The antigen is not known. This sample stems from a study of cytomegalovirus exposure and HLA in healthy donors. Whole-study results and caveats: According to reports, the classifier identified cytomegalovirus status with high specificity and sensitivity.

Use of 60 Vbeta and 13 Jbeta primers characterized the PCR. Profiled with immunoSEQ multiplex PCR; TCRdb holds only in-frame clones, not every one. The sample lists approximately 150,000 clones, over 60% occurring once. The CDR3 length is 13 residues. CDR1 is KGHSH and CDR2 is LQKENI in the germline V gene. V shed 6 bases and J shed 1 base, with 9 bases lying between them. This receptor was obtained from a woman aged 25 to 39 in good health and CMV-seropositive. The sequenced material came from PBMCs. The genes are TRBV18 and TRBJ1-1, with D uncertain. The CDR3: CASSEGQNTEAFF. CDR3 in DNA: TGTGCCAGCTCGGAGGGTCAGAACACTGAAGCTTTCTTT.